Shown below are 18 T cell receptor beta chains from a single sample sequenced in a study of blood T cell repertoires in COVID-19. The assay was immunoSEQ multiplex PCR, and TCRdb's table has in-frame clones only and misses some. The top ten hold about 40% of the sample, which has 70,000 to 80,000 clones, more than 80% seen once. Specimen: peripheral blood. These receptors all come from a woman aged 80 or over with active or convalescent COVID-19.

The CDR3 loop reads CASSPYGGGYGYTF. CDR3 sequence (DNA): TGTGCCAGCTCACCGTACGGGGGGGGATATGGCTACACCTTC. The chain has TRBV18 and TRBJ1-2; D perhaps matches TRBD1 (5 bases). The CDR3 is made up of 14 amino acids. V shed 3 bases and J shed 5 bases, with 13 bases lying between them. The germline CDR1 and CDR2 sequences are KGHSH and LQKENI.

CDR3 bases: TGTGCCAGCAAACCGAGACAAGGGGACTACGAGCAGTACTTC. Translating gives CASKPRQGDYEQYF. The rearrangement joins TRBV6-5 to TRBJ2-7; a weak D match, TRBD1 (5 bases). The CDR3 length is 14 residues. The V and J ends lost 7 bases and 3 bases respectively, with 16 bases between them. In germline, CDR1 is MNHEY, CDR2 SVGAGI.

The genes are TRBV25-1 and TRBJ2-7; 8 positions match TRBD1. Germline V gives CDR1 MGHDK, CDR2 SYGVNS. This CDR3 region has 16 residues. After removal of 1 base from V and 1 base from J, the junction contained 6 bases not matched to a gene. Here the CDR3 reads CASSESEGTGSYEQYF. CDR3 nucleotides: TGTGCCAGCAGTGAATCGGAGGGGACAGGATCCTACGAGCAGTACTTC.

The rearrangement joins TRBV18 to TRBJ1-4, with 9 bases matching TRBD1. In germline, CDR1 is KGHSH, CDR2 LQKENI. CDR3 length: 15 amino acids. Trimming took 2 bases from V and 8 from J; bases not matched to a gene: 6. CDR3 bases: TGTGCCAGCTCACCATTTGGGACAGGGAACGAAAAACTGTTTTTT. Residues: CASSPFGTGNEKLFF.

In its sample, this clone was seen a few times. The DNA for the CDR3 is TGTGCCAGCAGAGGGGTGGCCAAAAACATTCAGTACTTC. Encoded protein: CASRGVAKNIQYF. The chain links TRBV28 to TRBJ2-4, with a possible D match to TRBD1 (5 bases). The CDR3 has 13 residues. CDR1 MDHEN and CDR2 SYDVKM come from the germline V gene. The germline V and J ends were trimmed by 6 bases and 1 base, with 7 bases remaining between them.

J is TRBJ1-2 and V is TRBV7-2; the D is unclear. Germline CDR1 is SGHTA and CDR2 is FQGNSA. The CDR3 covers 13 residues. Trimming took off 0 bases at V and 5 bases at J, with 7 bases between the two ends. The CDR3 DNA is TGTGCCAGCAGCTTAGCGCGCGGATATGGCTACACCTTC. It encodes CASSLARGYGYTF.

V gene TRBV2 combines with J gene TRBJ2-7; 7 bases agree with TRBD1. V shed 3 bases and J 2 bases; nucleotides not matched to a gene: 7. The CDR3 runs 15 residues. Germline V gene sequence: CDR1 SNHLY, CDR2 FYNNEI. In nucleotides, the CDR3 is TGTGCCAGCAGTGAGAGTGGGGGACAGCCCTACGAGCAGTACTTC. Translated: CASSESGGQPYEQYF.

The chain links TRBV18 to TRBJ1-2; D is unclear. The CDR3 consists of 13 residues. The germline CDR1 and CDR2 sequences are KGHSH and LQKENI. V lost 3 bases, J lost 3 bases, and 8 bases lay in between. The CDR3 loop reads CASSPGRDYGYTF. Here the CDR3 DNA reads TGTGCCAGCTCACCCGGGAGGGACTATGGCTACACCTTC. The variable domain in full, with the rest retrieved from reference TRBV18 and TRBJ1-2, is NAGVMQNPRHLVRRRGQEARLRCSPMKGHSHVYWYRQLPEEGLKFMVYLQKENIIDESGMPKERFSAEFPKEGPSILRIQQVVRGDSAAYFCASSPGRDYGYTFGSGTRLTVV.

This clone came up once. The CDR3 nucleotides read TGTGCCAGCAGCGGGGGGACAGGGCGAAACACCGGGGAGCTGTTTTTT. This translates into CASSGGTGRNTGELFF. The rearrangement uses TRBV3-1 (or the pseudogene TRBV3-2) and TRBJ2-2, with TRBD1 identical over 9 bases. The CDR3 has 16 amino acids. Germline V gene data show CDR1 as LGHDT and CDR2 as YNNKEL (reference sequence). The trim removed 5 bases at V and 2 bases at J, leaving 6 bases unmatched.

This chain uses TRBV5-4 with TRBJ2-5; D is ambiguous. The V end was cut by 0 bases, the J end by 1 base, with 4 bases between. The CDR3 consists of 13 residues. Germline V gene sequence: CDR1 SGHNT, CDR2 YYREEE (reference sequence). The CDR3 here is CASSLDSQETQYF. For the CDR3, the DNA is TGTGCCAGCAGCTTGGACAGCCAAGAGACCCAGTACTTC.

The genes are TRBV20-1 and TRBJ2-7; TRBD2 matches 8 bases. This CDR3 contains 12 residues. Germline loops: CDR1 DFQATT, CDR2 SNEGSKA (reference sequence). The V and J ends lost 3 bases and 5 bases, in that order; junction bases with no gene match: 3. CDR3 sequence: CSASWRGDEQYF. The CDR3 nucleotides read TGCAGTGCTAGTTGGCGGGGGGACGAGCAGTACTTC.

The chain joins TRBV7-2 to TRBJ2-5; D is undetermined. Germline values: CDR1 SGHTA, CDR2 FQGNSA. V was clipped by 7 bases and J by 5 bases, with 11 bases between them. The CDR3 is made up of 12 amino acids. The CDR3 DNA sequence: TGTGCCAGCAACCAGCTCAGGGAGACCCAGTACTTC. This encodes CASNQLRETQYF.

The chain couples TRBV5-3 to TRBJ2-1; 8 bases align to TRBD2. TRBV5-3 is an ORF for which the function is uncertain. The CDR3 runs 14 residues. Trimming at V came to 5 bases and at J to 6 bases, leaving 7 bases not matched to a gene. The CDR3 here is CARSNYSGTNEQFF. The CDR3, as DNA: TGTGCCAGAAGTAATTATAGCGGGACCAATGAGCAGTTCTTC.

The chain combines TRBV7-2 with TRBJ1-2, with D hard to call. CDR1 and CDR2 from the germline V gene are SGHTA and FQGNSA. CDR3 length: 15 amino acids. V shed 4 bases and J shed 8 bases, with 20 bases lying between them. DNA for the CDR3: TGTGCCAGCAGCTACACCGACCCGGCGGTTGGGGGCTACACCTTC. Residues: CASSYTDPAVGGYTF.

The V gene is TRBV14, the J gene TRBJ2-5; D unclear. Germline V gene sequence: CDR1 SGHDN, CDR2 FVKESK. This CDR3 is built from 13 residues. With 6 bases removed from V and 4 bases from J, the gap between germline ends came to 12 bases. The DNA of the CDR3 is TGTGCCAGCAGTCGGTATTCCCGAGAGACCCAGTACTTC. Its translation: CASSRYSRETQYF.

The chain couples TRBV3-1 (or the pseudogene TRBV3-2) to TRBJ1-3; TRBD1 matches at 7 bases. Germline assignment: CDR1 LGHDT and CDR2 YNNKEL (reference sequence). The CDR3 contains 17 residues. Losses at the gene ends were 0 bases for V and 0 bases for J; bases not matched to a gene: 5. The CDR3 spells CASSQDPRGSSGNTIYF. The CDR3 nucleotides are TGTGCCAGCAGCCAAGATCCCAGGGGGAGCTCTGGAAACACCATATATTTT.

J is TRBJ1-2 and V is TRBV2, with 7 bases that match TRBD1. The junction had 8 bases not matched to a gene; V was cut back by 7 bases and J by 3 bases. The length of the CDR3 is 14 residues. The germline gives CDR1 SNHLY, CDR2 FYNNEI. In DNA form, the CDR3 reads TGTGCCAGCACGGCTCTAGGACAGGACTATGGCTACACCTTC. This sequence encodes CASTALGQDYGYTF. Variable domain in full (rest from reference TRBV2 and TRBJ1-2): EPEVTQTPSHQVTQMGQEVILRCVPISNHLYFYWYRQILGQKVEFLVSFYNNEISEKSEIFDDQFSVERPDGSNFTLKIRSTKLEDSAMYFCASTALGQDYGYTFGSGTRLTVV.

This clone was seen more than once but under ten times. The chain is built from TRBV7-3 and TRBJ2-7, with D possibly being TRBD1 (6 bases). Trimming shortened V by 4 bases and J by 6 bases, and 13 bases separated the two germline ends. Germline assignment: CDR1 SGHTA and CDR2 FQGTGA. The CDR3 spans 13 residues. The CDR3 reads CASSSRIGGEQYF. The CDR3 DNA reads as TGTGCCAGCAGCTCGAGGATAGGGGGCGAGCAGTACTTC.